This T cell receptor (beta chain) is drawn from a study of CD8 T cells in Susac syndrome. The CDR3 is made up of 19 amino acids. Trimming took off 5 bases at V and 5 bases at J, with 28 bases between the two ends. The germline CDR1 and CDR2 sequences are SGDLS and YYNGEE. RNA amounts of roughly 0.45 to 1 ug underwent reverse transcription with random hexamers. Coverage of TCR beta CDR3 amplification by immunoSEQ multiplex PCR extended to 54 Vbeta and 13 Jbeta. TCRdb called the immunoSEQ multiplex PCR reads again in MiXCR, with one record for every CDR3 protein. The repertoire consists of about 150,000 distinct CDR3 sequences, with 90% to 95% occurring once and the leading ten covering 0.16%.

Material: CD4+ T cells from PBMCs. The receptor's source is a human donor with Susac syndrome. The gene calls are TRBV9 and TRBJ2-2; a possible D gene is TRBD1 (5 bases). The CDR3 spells CASRAQGSLKNFDTGELFF. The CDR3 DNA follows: TGTGCCAGCAGGGCTCAGGGTTCCCTCAAGAACTTTGATACCGGGGAGCTGTTTTTT.